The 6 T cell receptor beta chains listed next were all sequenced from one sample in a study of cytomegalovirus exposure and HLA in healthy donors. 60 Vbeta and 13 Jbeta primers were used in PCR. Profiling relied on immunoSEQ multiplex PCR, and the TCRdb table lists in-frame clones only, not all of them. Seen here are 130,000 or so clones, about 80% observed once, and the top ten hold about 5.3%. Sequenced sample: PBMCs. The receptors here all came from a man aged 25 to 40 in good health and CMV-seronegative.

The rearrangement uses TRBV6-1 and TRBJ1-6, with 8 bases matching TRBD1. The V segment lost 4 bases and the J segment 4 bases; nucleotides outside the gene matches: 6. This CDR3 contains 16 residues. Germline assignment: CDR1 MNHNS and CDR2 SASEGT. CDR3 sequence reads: CASSVDRGEYNSPLHF. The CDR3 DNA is TGTGCCAGCAGTGTAGACAGGGGAGAATATAATTCACCCCTCCACTTT.

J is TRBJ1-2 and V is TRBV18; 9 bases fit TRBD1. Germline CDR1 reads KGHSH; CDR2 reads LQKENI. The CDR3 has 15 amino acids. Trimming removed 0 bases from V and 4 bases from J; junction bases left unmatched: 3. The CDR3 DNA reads TGTGCCAGCTCACCACCGCGGGACAGGGCCTATGGCTACACCTTC. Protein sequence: CASSPPRDRAYGYTF. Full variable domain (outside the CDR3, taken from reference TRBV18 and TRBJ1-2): NAGVMQNPRHLVRRRGQEARLRCSPMKGHSHVYWYRQLPEEGLKFMVYLQKENIIDESGMPKERFSAEFPKEGPSILRIQQVVRGDSAAYFCASSPPRDRAYGYTFGSGTRLTVV.

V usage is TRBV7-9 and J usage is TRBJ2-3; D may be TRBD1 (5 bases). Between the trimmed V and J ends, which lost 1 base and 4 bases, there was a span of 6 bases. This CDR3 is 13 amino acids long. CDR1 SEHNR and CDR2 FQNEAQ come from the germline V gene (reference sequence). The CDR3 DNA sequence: TGTGCCAGCAGCTTAGGGGGCGCAGATACGCAGTATTTT. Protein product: CASSLGGADTQYF. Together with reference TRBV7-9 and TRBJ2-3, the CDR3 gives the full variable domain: DTGVSQNPRHKITKRGQNVTFRCDPISEHNRLYWYRQTLGQGPEFLTYFQNEAQLEKSRLLSDRFSAERPKGSFSTLEIQRTEQGDSAMYLCASSLGGADTQYFGPGTRLTVL.

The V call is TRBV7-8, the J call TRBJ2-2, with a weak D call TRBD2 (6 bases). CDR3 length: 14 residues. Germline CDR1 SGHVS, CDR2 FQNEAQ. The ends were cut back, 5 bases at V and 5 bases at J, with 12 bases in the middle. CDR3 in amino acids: CASSPHGTTGELFF. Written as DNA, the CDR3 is TGTGCCAGCAGCCCTCACGGGACTACCGGGGAGCTGTTTTTT.

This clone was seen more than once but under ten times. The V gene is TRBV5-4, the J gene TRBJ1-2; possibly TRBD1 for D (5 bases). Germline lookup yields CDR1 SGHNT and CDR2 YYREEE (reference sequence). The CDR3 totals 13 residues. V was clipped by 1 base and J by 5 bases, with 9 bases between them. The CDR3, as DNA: TGTGCCAGCAGCTTGCCCGCAGGGTATGGCTACACCTTC. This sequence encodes CASSLPAGYGYTF.

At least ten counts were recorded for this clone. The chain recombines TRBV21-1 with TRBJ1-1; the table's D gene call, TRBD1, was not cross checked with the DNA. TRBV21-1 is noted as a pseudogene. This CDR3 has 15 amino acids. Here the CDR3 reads CASSKVEQTNTEAFF. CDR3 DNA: TGTGCCAGCAGCAAAGTGGAACAGACAAACACTGAAGCTTTCTTT.